Reported below is one TCR beta chain. CDR3 size: 18 residues. Trimming at V came to 2 bases and at J to 5 bases, leaving 14 bases not matched to a gene. Germline V gene data show CDR1 as SGHRS and CDR2 as YFSETQ. The sample comes from a study of cytomegalovirus exposure and HLA in healthy donors. The protocol was immunoSEQ multiplex PCR, while the TCRdb copy is restricted to in-frame clones and leaves out a portion. Of under 400,000 clones listed, just over 85% are singletons. The J gene is TRBJ1-2, the V gene TRBV5-1; 11 nucleotides align to TRBD1. The sequencing input was PBMCs. This clonotype was sampled from a young woman in good health and CMV-seronegative. The CDR3 nucleotides are TGCGCCAGCAGCTTAGAGACCGGGACAGGGGGAAGGGGATATGGCTACACCTTC. It translates to CASSLETGTGGRGYGYTF.